What follows is one TCR beta chain and its context. These data originate in a study of blood T cell repertoires in COVID-19. J gave up 5 bases and V 5 bases, and 7 bases lay outside the gene matches. The length of the CDR3 is 15 residues. Germline assignment: CDR1 SGHNT and CDR2 YENEEA. In the original analysis: The assay estimated nucleated cells by amplifying reference gene primers. TCRdb's copy holds only in-frame clones and misses some; the assay was immunoSEQ multiplex PCR. Clonal size and the V and J genes are those of that table, whereas D and trimming came from the DNA. The sample lists fewer than 100,000 clones; more than 65% were seen once.

V gene TRBV11-3 combines with J gene TRBJ2-3; 10 nucleotides agree with TRBD1. The sample consisted of peripheral blood. This clonotype originated in a woman between 50 and 59 years old with acute or convalescent COVID-19. The CDR3 DNA is TGTGCCAGCAGCCAGGGGGGACAGGGGAAAGATACGCAGTATTTT. It codes for CASSQGGQGKDTQYF.